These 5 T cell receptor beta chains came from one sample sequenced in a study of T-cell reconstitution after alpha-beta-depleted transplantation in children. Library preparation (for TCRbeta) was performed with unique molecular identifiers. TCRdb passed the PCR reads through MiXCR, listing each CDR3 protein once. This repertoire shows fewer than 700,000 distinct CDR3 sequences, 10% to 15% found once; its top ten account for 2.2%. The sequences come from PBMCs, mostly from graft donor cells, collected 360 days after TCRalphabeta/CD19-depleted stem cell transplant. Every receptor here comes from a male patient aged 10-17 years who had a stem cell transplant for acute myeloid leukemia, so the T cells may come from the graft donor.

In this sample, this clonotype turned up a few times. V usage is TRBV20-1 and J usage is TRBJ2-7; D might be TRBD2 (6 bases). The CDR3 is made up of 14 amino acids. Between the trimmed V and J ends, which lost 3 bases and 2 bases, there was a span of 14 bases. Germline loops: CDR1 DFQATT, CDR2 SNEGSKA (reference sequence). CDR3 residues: CSASLRGRTYEQYF. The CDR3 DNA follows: TGCAGTGCTAGTTTGCGGGGTCGGACCTACGAGCAGTACTTC.

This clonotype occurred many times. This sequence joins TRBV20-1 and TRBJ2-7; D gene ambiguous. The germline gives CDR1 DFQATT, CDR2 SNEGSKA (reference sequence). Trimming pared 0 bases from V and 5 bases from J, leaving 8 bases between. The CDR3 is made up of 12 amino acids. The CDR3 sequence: CSARDHVNEQYF. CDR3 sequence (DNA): TGCAGTGCTAGAGATCACGTGAACGAGCAGTACTTC.

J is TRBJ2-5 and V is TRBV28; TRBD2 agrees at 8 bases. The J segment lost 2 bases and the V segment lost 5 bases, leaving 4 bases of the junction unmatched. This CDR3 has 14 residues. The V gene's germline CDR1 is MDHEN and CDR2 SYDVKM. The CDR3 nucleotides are TGTGCCAGCAGTGCGGGGGGTTGGCAAGAGACCCAGTACTTC. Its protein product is CASSAGGWQETQYF.

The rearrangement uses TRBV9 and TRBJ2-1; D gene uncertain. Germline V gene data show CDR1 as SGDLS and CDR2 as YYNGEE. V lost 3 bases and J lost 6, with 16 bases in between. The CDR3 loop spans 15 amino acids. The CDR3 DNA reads TGTGCCAGCAGCGGTCAAAAAAACCCACCCAATGAGCAGTTCTTC. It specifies CASSGQKNPPNEQFF.

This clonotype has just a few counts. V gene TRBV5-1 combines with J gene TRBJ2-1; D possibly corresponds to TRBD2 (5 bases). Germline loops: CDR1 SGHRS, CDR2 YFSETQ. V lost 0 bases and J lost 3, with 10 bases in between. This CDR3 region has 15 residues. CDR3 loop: CASSLEGEIYNEQFF. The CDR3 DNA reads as TGCGCCAGCAGCTTGGAGGGAGAGATCTACAATGAGCAGTTCTTC.